The next 19 T cell receptor beta chains were all read from a single sample in a study of blood T cell repertoires in COVID-19. Measured with immunoSEQ multiplex PCR; TCRdb has only the in-frame clones, and not every one. The data contain around 380,000 clones, more than 65% of them singletons. The sample consisted of peripheral blood. The origin of the receptors is a human donor with acute or convalescent COVID-19. The donor label of this sample is uncertain.

J is TRBJ1-2 and V is TRBV27, with D hard to call. The V gene lost 3 bases and the J gene lost 8 bases, with 13 bases spanning the gap. From germline, CDR1 is MNHEY and CDR2 SMNVEV (reference sequence). The CDR3 has 13 residues. The CDR3 protein is CASSFGGGVGYTF. In nucleotides, the CDR3 is TGTGCCAGCAGTTTCGGTGGCGGGGTCGGCTACACCTTC.

The rearrangement links TRBV2 to TRBJ1-2, with D perhaps matching TRBD1 (6 bases). Trimming took off 5 bases at V and 7 bases at J, with 11 bases between the two ends. There are 12 residues in the CDR3. Germline CDR1 is SNHLY and CDR2 is FYNNEI. The CDR3 spells CASSLQGSGYTF. The CDR3 bases are TGTGCCAGCAGTCTACAGGGTTCTGGCTACACCTTC.

CDR3: CASSLSLNEQFF. For the CDR3, the DNA is TGTGCCAGCAGCCTTTCCCTCAATGAGCAGTTCTTC. V and J are TRBV9 and TRBJ2-1, with D uncertain. Per germline, CDR1 SGDLS and CDR2 YYNGEE. The CDR3 runs to 12 residues. The V and J ends lost 4 bases and 6 bases respectively, with 8 bases between them.

CDR3 nucleotides: TGTGCCAGCTCGCCGACTAGCGGGAGAGTGGAGACCCAGTACTTC. Translation: CASSPTSGRVETQYF. The chain is built from TRBV18 and TRBJ2-5; TRBD2 agrees at 12 bases. The CDR3 runs 15 residues. Trimming took 6 bases from V and 5 from J; bases not matched to a gene: 7. Germline CDR1 and CDR2: KGHSH and LQKENI.

V is TRBV2 and J is TRBJ2-5, with 7 bases that match TRBD1. This CDR3 has 14 amino acids. Losses at the gene ends were 7 bases for V and 5 bases for J; bases not matched to a gene: 10. Germline V CDR1 and CDR2: SNHLY, FYNNEI. Here the CDR3 reads CASTYRQGGETQYF. The CDR3 DNA follows: TGTGCCAGCACCTACCGACAGGGTGGGGAGACCCAGTACTTC.

The J gene is TRBJ1-1, the V gene TRBV29-1; D is possibly TRBD1 (6 bases). The length of the CDR3 is 13 residues. Per germline, CDR1 SQVTM and CDR2 ANQGSEA. V was clipped by 6 bases and J by 1 base, with 12 bases between them. CDR3: CSVVTGKNTEAFF. CDR3 nucleotides: TGCAGCGTAGTTACAGGGAAGAACACTGAAGCTTTCTTT.

The chain joins TRBV7-9 to TRBJ1-1; D might be TRBD1 (5 bases). The ends were cut back, 5 bases at V and 0 bases at J, with 10 bases in the middle. The CDR3 loop spans 14 amino acids. Germline V gene sequence: CDR1 SEHNR, CDR2 FQNEAQ (reference sequence). CDR3 in amino acids: CASSLRALNTEAFF. DNA for the CDR3: TGTGCCAGCAGCCTCAGGGCGTTGAACACTGAAGCTTTCTTT.

The chain is built from TRBV20-1 and TRBJ1-5; D unclear. V gave up 3 bases and J gave up 0 bases, with 18 bases separating them. The length of the CDR3 is 17 residues. In germline, CDR1 is DFQATT, CDR2 SNEGSKA (reference sequence). Written as DNA, the CDR3 is TGCAGTGCTAGTTTCGTTGGGCTTGGGTATAGCAATCAGCCCCAGCATTTT. Its translation: CSASFVGLGYSNQPQHF.

V and J are TRBV14 and TRBJ2-6; D uncertain. Deletions cut 4 bases from V and 0 bases from J, with 7 bases between. Germline V gene data show CDR1 as SGHDN and CDR2 as FVKESK. CDR3 size: 15 residues. The CDR3 bases are TGTGCCAGCAGCCCCTATGACTCTGGGGCCAACGTCCTGACTTTC. Protein: CASSPYDSGANVLTF.

The V and J genes are TRBV27 and TRBJ1-2; unclear D gene. Trimming shortened V by 3 bases and J by 0 bases, and 11 bases separated the two germline ends. The CDR3 covers 15 residues. Germline V CDR1 and CDR2: MNHEY, SMNVEV (reference sequence). The CDR3 region is CASSFRNTANYGYTF. CDR3 nucleotides: TGTGCCAGCAGTTTCAGGAACACAGCTAACTATGGCTACACCTTC.

This chain connects TRBV7-9 to TRBJ1-4, with 7 bases matching TRBD1. The CDR3 runs 16 residues. Germline assignment: CDR1 SEHNR and CDR2 FQNEAQ (reference sequence). The J segment lost 1 base and the V segment lost 5 bases, leaving 7 bases of the junction unmatched. Written as DNA, the CDR3 is TGTGCCAGCAGCAAGGACAGGCGAGGAACTAATGAAAAACTGTTTTTT. This encodes CASSKDRRGTNEKLFF.

The V and J genes are TRBV6-4 and TRBJ2-1; 9 nucleotides agree with TRBD1. This CDR3 contains 15 residues. V dropped 5 bases and J dropped 2; count of bases not matched to a gene: 4. CDR1 MRHNA and CDR2 SNTAGT come from the germline V gene. The CDR3 DNA sequence: TGTGCCAGCAGTCCCGGGACAGGGACCTACAATGAGCAGTTCTTC. As protein: CASSPGTGTYNEQFF.

This clone was recorded at least ten times. The rearrangement joins TRBV3-1 (or the pseudogene TRBV3-2) to TRBJ1-5; D not certain. Deletions cut 3 bases from V and 2 bases from J, with 5 bases between. CDR3 length: 13 amino acids. CDR1 and CDR2 (germline): LGHDT, YNNKEL (reference sequence). CDR3: CASSHFGNQPQHF. In nucleotides, the CDR3 is TGTGCCAGCAGCCACTTTGGCAATCAGCCCCAGCATTTT.

The chain employs TRBV10-3 and TRBJ1-1; 7 nucleotides line up with TRBD1. Per the germline V gene, CDR1 is ENHRY and CDR2 is SYGVKD. The J segment lost 1 base and the V segment lost 6 bases, leaving 11 bases of the junction unmatched. This CDR3 spans 16 amino acids. Here the CDR3 reads CAISDEAGTANTEAFF. The CDR3 DNA is TGTGCCATCAGCGATGAGGCCGGGACAGCGAACACTGAAGCTTTCTTT.

The DNA of the CDR3 is TGTGCCAGCAGTCCGGGACAACCTAAAAATCAGCCCCAGCATTTT. Residues: CASSPGQPKNQPQHF. The chain links TRBV6-5 to TRBJ1-5; D is possibly TRBD1 (6 bases). V dropped 5 bases and J dropped 4 bases, with 15 bases sitting between them. The length of the CDR3 is 15 residues. CDR1 MNHEY and CDR2 SVGAGI come from the germline V gene.

The rearrangement joins TRBV6-5 to TRBJ1-5; tentatively, D is TRBD1 (5 bases). The V gene lost 0 bases and the J gene lost 7 bases, with 7 bases spanning the gap. CDR1 is MNHEY, CDR2 SVGAGI, per germline. The CDR3 is 13 amino acids. The CDR3 DNA sequence: TGTGCCAGCAGTTACTCGAAGGGGCAGCCCCAGCATTTT. It translates to CASSYSKGQPQHF.

This clone was seen more than once but under ten times. The chain is built from TRBV29-1 and TRBJ2-3; 7 nucleotides agree with TRBD1. The germline CDR1 and CDR2 sequences are SQVTM and ANQGSEA. V gave up 4 bases and J gave up 10 bases; unmatched junction bases: 14. The CDR3 contains 14 residues. CDR3 sequence reads: CSVVPTISQGAQYF. The CDR3 DNA reads TGCAGCGTTGTCCCAACCATAAGCCAGGGGGCGCAGTATTTT.

In this sample, this clone turned up a few times. The rearrangement joins TRBV2 to TRBJ1-5, with D tentatively TRBD1 (6 bases). This CDR3 contains 14 residues. Trimming pared 3 bases from V and 9 bases from J, leaving 15 bases between. CDR1 is SNHLY and CDR2 is FYNNEI in the germline V gene. The DNA of the CDR3 is TGTGCCAGCAGTGAGTTGCAGGGGATATCGCCCCAGCATTTT. Protein product: CASSELQGISPQHF.

The chain employs TRBV28 and TRBJ1-2; 7 nucleotides line up with TRBD1. The length of the CDR3 is 16 residues. Trimming removed 6 bases from V and 8 bases from J; junction bases left unmatched: 18. The germline gives CDR1 MDHEN, CDR2 SYDVKM. The CDR3 protein is CASSRRVGDRAVGYTF. In DNA form, the CDR3 reads TGTGCCAGCAGCCGACGAGTAGGAGACAGGGCGGTAGGCTACACCTTC.